Included here is one T cell receptor beta chain sequence, with context. This record belongs to a study of shared clonotypes between healthy human individuals. The DNA input per sorted-subset replicate PCR was 150 to 200 ng, corresponding to roughly 31,000 T cell genomes. Some clones are missing from TCRdb's copy, which holds only in-frame ones; the method was immunoSEQ multiplex PCR. Here the sample spans some 1,600,000 clones, 95% to 99% being singletons. CDR3 length: 17 residues. The V end lost 7 bases, the J end lost 0 bases, and 20 bases lay between the germline ends. Looked up from germline, CDR1 is SGHDT and CDR2 is YYEEEE.

The chain joins TRBV5-6 to TRBJ2-1; possibly TRBD1 for D (5 bases). The specimen sequenced was naive CD4+ T cells sorted from blood. As for subset: CD45RA+ positively selected. The origin of this receptor is a man aged 30-40 years in good health. This chain's CDR3 is CASSVITRTSSYNEQFF. The CDR3 DNA sequence: TGTGCCAGCTCAGTCATAACCCGGACAAGCTCCTACAATGAGCAGTTCTTC. The full variable domain, its missing parts supplied by reference TRBV5-6 and TRBJ2-1, is DAGVTQSPTHLIKTRGQQVTLRCSPKSGHDTVSWYQQALGQGPQFIFQYYEEEERQRGNFPDRFSGHQFPNYSSELNVNALLLGDSALYLCASSVITRTSSYNEQFFGPGTRLTVL.